Below are 15 T cell receptor beta chains sequenced from a single sample in a study of technical replicates of blood from several donors. Method: immunoSEQ multiplex PCR; TCRdb's copy keeps in-frame clones and lacks some. The data contain approximately 60,000 clones, around 88% of them seen just once; the ten biggest clones take up about 5.1%. The sequenced material came from PBMCs. The receptors stem from a human donor in good health. Some clones in this sample may be carry-over from other donors' samples.

The gene calls are TRBV9 and TRBJ2-3; D is possibly TRBD2 (6 bases). Germline-derived CDR1 and CDR2 are SGDLS and YYNGEE. The V and J ends lost 3 bases and 5 bases respectively, with 10 bases between them. This CDR3 has 13 amino acids. The CDR3 spells CASSGDWGDTQYF. The CDR3 DNA reads as TGTGCCAGCAGCGGGGACTGGGGAGATACGCAGTATTTT.

The V call is TRBV7-9, the J call TRBJ2-7; possible D gene TRBD1, 6 bases. Per germline, CDR1 SEHNR and CDR2 FQNEAQ (reference sequence). Trimming stripped 6 bases from V and 2 bases from J, with 14 bases between. The CDR3 extends over 14 amino acids. CDR3 loop: CASSHRTAPYEQYF. Written as DNA, the CDR3 is TGTGCCAGCAGTCATAGGACAGCACCCTACGAGCAGTACTTC.

The chain has TRBV5-6 and TRBJ2-2, with TRBD2 matching 14 bases. The CDR3 is 16 residues long. Germline V gives CDR1 SGHDT, CDR2 YYEEEE. V shed 4 bases, J shed 5 bases, and the junction held 4 bases outside the gene matches. The CDR3 nucleotides are TGTGCCAGCAGCAACGGACTAGCGGGAGGAACCGGGGAGCTGTTTTTT. This sequence encodes CASSNGLAGGTGELFF.

The V gene is TRBV5-4, the J gene TRBJ2-3; 7 bases align to TRBD1. Germline trimming cut 3 bases from V and 2 bases from J; bases unmatched to any gene: 6. The germline V gene has CDR1 SGHNT and CDR2 YYREEE (reference sequence). This CDR3 spans 15 amino acids. CDR3 loop: CASSSRQGITDTQYF. In DNA, the CDR3 is TGTGCCAGCAGCTCCCGACAGGGAATCACAGATACGCAGTATTTT.

This chain links TRBV10-3 with TRBJ2-3; TRBD2 matches 9 bases. The CDR3 runs 16 residues. The germline V gene encodes CDR1 ENHRY and CDR2 SYGVKD. The V segment lost 6 bases and the J segment 7 bases; nucleotides outside the gene matches: 14. CDR3: CAIRVLGREGMYTQYF. CDR3 DNA: TGTGCCATCAGAGTCCTGGGGCGGGAGGGGATGTATACGCAGTATTTT.

This clone showed up just once. This chain uses TRBV5-1 with TRBJ2-5, with D perhaps matching TRBD2 (5 bases). Germline CDR1 and CDR2: SGHRS and YFSETQ. The germline V and J ends were trimmed by 2 bases and 5 bases, with 10 bases remaining between them. The CDR3 is 13 residues long. CDR3 amino acids: CASSFGGRETQYF. CDR3 DNA sequence: TGCGCCAGCAGCTTCGGAGGAAGGGAGACCCAGTACTTC.

The V and J genes are TRBV4-1 and TRBJ1-3; D unclear. Looked up from germline, CDR1 is MGHRA and CDR2 is YSYEKL. The CDR3 has 15 amino acids. V was pared by 0 bases and J by 5 bases, with 11 bases between. CDR3 in DNA: TGCGCCAGCAGCCAAGATCGGGAAAGGAGAAACACCATATATTTT. It specifies CASSQDRERRNTIYF.

The gene calls are TRBV29-1 and TRBJ2-2; TRBD1 aligns across 11 bases. Germline CDR1 SQVTM, CDR2 ANQGSEA. The ends lost 7 bases at V and 6 bases at J; junction bases unmatched: 1. There are 12 residues in the CDR3. CDR3 sequence (DNA): TGCAGCGGGGGACAGGGGGCCGGGGAGCTGTTTTTT. This translates into CSGGQGAGELFF.

This clone appeared a few times. The CDR3 sequence is CASSPTSLRSTGELFF. CDR3 in DNA: TGTGCCAGCAGCCCAACTAGCCTCCGTAGCACCGGGGAGCTGTTTTTT. This chain connects TRBV7-3 to TRBJ2-2; possibly TRBD2 for D (6 bases). Germline V gene sequence: CDR1 SGHTA, CDR2 FQGTGA. Trimming took off 5 bases at V and 4 bases at J, with 17 bases between the two ends. The CDR3 is 16 amino acids.

The CDR3 is CASSLGAGNEQFF. CDR3 nucleotide sequence: TGTGCCAGCAGCTTAGGGGCAGGCAATGAGCAGTTCTTC. The chain combines TRBV7-3 with TRBJ2-1; maybe TRBD1 (5 bases). The ends were cut back, 2 bases at V and 6 bases at J, with 8 bases in the middle. The CDR3 consists of 13 residues. Germline CDR1 is SGHTA and CDR2 is FQGTGA.

The V gene is TRBV11-1, the J gene TRBJ2-2; 8 nucleotides align to TRBD1. The CDR3 is 12 amino acids. Germline CDR1 reads SGHAT; CDR2 reads FQDESV (reference sequence). The V segment lost 5 bases and the J segment 11 bases; nucleotides outside the gene matches: 4. CDR3: CASSPDRGELFF. The CDR3 nucleotides are TGTGCCAGCAGCCCCGACAGGGGTGAGCTGTTTTTT.

The V and J genes are TRBV5-6 and TRBJ2-7; D not certain. Per the germline V gene, CDR1 is SGHDT and CDR2 is YYEEEE. The CDR3 is made up of 16 amino acids. Trimming took off 1 base at V and 2 bases at J, with 16 bases between the two ends. Here the CDR3 DNA reads TGTGCCAGCAGCTTGCGGCCCAGGCATGTGGCCTACGAGCAGTACTTC. Amino acid sequence: CASSLRPRHVAYEQYF.

The chain carries TRBV7-2 and TRBJ2-2; D is perhaps TRBD2 (6 bases). Germline CDR1 SGHTA, CDR2 FQGNSA. This CDR3 region has 15 residues. Trimming left V 1 base short and J 3 bases short, with 9 bases between. Here the CDR3 reads CASSLGLGHTGELFF. Here the CDR3 DNA reads TGTGCCAGCAGCTTAGGACTAGGGCACACCGGGGAGCTGTTTTTT.

This rearrangement joins TRBV6-1 to TRBJ1-5; D might be TRBD1 (6 bases). The V end was cut by 5 bases, the J end by 4 bases, with 15 bases between. Germline V CDR1 and CDR2: MNHNS, SASEGT. The CDR3 has 15 amino acids. The CDR3 here is CASSPGQLPNQPQHF. The CDR3 DNA reads as TGTGCCAGCAGTCCTGGACAGCTCCCAAATCAGCCCCAGCATTTT.

This clone was counted once. The CDR3 sequence is CASSLKQGADGYNEQFF. CDR3 in DNA: TGTGCCAGCAGCTTAAAACAGGGGGCCGACGGGTACAATGAGCAGTTCTTC. The chain carries TRBV13 and TRBJ2-1, with 9 bases lining up with TRBD1. Germline V gives CDR1 PRHDT, CDR2 FYEKMQ (reference sequence). This CDR3 spans 17 amino acids. The ends lost 2 bases at V and 4 bases at J; junction bases unmatched: 9.